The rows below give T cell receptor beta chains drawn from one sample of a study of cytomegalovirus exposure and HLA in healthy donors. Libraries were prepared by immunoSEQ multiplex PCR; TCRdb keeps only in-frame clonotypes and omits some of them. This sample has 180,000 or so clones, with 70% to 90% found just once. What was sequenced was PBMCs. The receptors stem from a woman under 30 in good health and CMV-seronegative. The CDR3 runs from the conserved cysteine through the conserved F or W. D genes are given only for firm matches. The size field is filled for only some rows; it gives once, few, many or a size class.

CDR3 protein: CASGASRYNEQFF
CDR3 DNA: TGTGCCAGCGGCGCTAGCCGGTACAATGAGCAGTTCTTC
J gene: TRBJ2-1
clone size: -
V gene: TRBV2
D gene: -

CDR3 protein: CASSQGVAVYNEQFF
CDR3 DNA: TGCGCCAGCAGCCAAGGAGTAGCAGTCTACAATGAGCAGTTCTTC
J gene: TRBJ2-1
clone size: few
V gene: TRBV4-1
D gene: -

CDR3 protein: CASSLVRTGAFNEQFF
CDR3 DNA: TGTGCCAGCAGCTTAGTGCGGACAGGGGCGTTCAATGAGCAGTTCTTC
J gene: TRBJ2-1
clone size: -
V gene: TRBV11-2
D gene: TRBD1

CDR3 protein: CASSQARGGADTQYF
CDR3 DNA: TGTGCCAGCAGCCAAGCAAGGGGGGGAGCAGATACGCAGTATTTT
J gene: TRBJ2-3
clone size: -
V gene: TRBV4-2
D gene: -

CDR3 protein: CSVESSYEQYF
CDR3 DNA: TGCAGCGTTGAGAGCTCCTACGAGCAGTACTTC
J gene: TRBJ2-7
clone size: -
V gene: TRBV29-1
D gene: -

CDR3 protein: CASGRGTGDQPQHF
CDR3 DNA: TGTGCTAGTGGCCGCGGGACAGGAGATCAGCCCCAGCATTTT
J gene: TRBJ1-5
clone size: -
V gene: TRBV12-5
D gene: TRBD1

CDR3 protein: CASSLAGQGGQPQHF
CDR3 DNA: TGTGCCAGCAGTTTGGCGGGACAGGGTGGCCAGCCCCAGCATTTT
J gene: TRBJ1-5
clone size: -
V gene: TRBV27
D gene: TRBD1

CDR3 protein: CASSATGSSNQPQHF
CDR3 DNA: TGTGCCAGCAGCGCCACAGGGAGTAGCAATCAGCCCCAGCATTTT
J gene: TRBJ1-5
clone size: -
V gene: TRBV9
D gene: -

CDR3 protein: CATSGHPPRTGANYGYTF
CDR3 DNA: TGTGCCACCAGCGGACATCCCCCCAGAACAGGAGCTAACTATGGCTACACCTTC
J gene: TRBJ1-2
clone size: -
V gene: TRBV15
D gene: -

CDR3 protein: CASSGTANTGELFF
CDR3 DNA: TGTGCCAGCAGTGGGACAGCGAACACCGGGGAGCTGTTTTTT
J gene: TRBJ2-2
clone size: -
V gene: TRBV28
D gene: TRBD1